Listed below are T cell receptor beta chains from one sample, sequenced in a study of T cell responses to AZD1222 COVID-19 vaccine. This table comes from immunoSEQ multiplex PCR, and its TCRdb copy is limited to in-frame clones, with some not included. Here the sample spans around 180,000 clones, around 87% being singletons. The sample was peripheral blood, taken on day 0 of MenACWY control vaccination. These TCRs come from an adult in good health. CDR3s include the opening cysteine and the closing phenylalanine or tryptophan. D genes are given only for firm matches. A clone size is listed for some rows: how often the clone was seen (once, few, many), or a class if it is expanded.

NA | NA | TRBJ1-3 | TRBV6-5 | 14 | TGTGCCAGCACCCCCGGCAACTCTGGAAACACCATATATTTT | CASTPGNSGNTIYF
TRBD1 | few | TRBJ2-7 | TRBV5-1 | 14 | TGCGCCAGCAGCCCTGGGACAGGGGAAAACGAGCAGTACTTC | CASSPGTGENEQYF
TRBD2 | NA | TRBJ2-7 | TRBV9 | 16 | TGTGCCAGCAGCGTAGCCGTGACTAGCGAAACCTACGAGCAGTACTTC | CASSVAVTSETYEQYF
NA | NA | TRBJ2-5 | TRBV20-1 | 14 | TGCAGTGCTAGTTTAGGCCAGGGGCAAGAGACCCAGTACTTC | CSASLGQGQETQYF
NA | NA | TRBJ1-4 | TRBV12-3/TRBV12-4 | 13 | TGTGCCAGCAGGCCGGGACAAAGTGAAAAACTGTTTTTT | CASRPGQSEKLFF
TRBD2 | NA | TRBJ2-3 | TRBV4-3 | 17 | TGCGCCAGCAGCCAAGGAGGAGCGGGGGAGCCGACAGATACGCAGTATTTT | CASSQGGAGEPTDTQYF
NA | once | TRBJ2-7 | TRBV28 | 14 | TGTGCCAGCAGTTTATACCAGTCAACCTACGAGCAGTACTTC | CASSLYQSTYEQYF
NA | NA | TRBJ1-1 | TRBV7-9 | 13 | TGTGCCAGCAGCCAAGACAGGAACACTGAAGCTTTCTTT | CASSQDRNTEAFF
TRBD1 | NA | TRBJ1-2 | TRBV28 | 15 | TGTGCCAGCAGTCCGACAGGGAAAGGAAGTGGTGGCTACACCTTC | CASSPTGKGSGGYTF
TRBD2 | NA | TRBJ2-5 | TRBV27 | 17 | TGTGCCAGCAGTCCGCCGCCGCCTCTACTAGCGGAAGAGACCCAGTACTTC | CASSPPPPLLAEETQYF
TRBD1 | NA | TRBJ2-3 | TRBV19 | 16 | TGTGCCAGTTCCTCATCGGCAGGGGGAGTCGCAGATACGCAGTATTTT | CASSSSAGGVADTQYF
TRBD1 | NA | TRBJ1-5 | TRBV18 | 15 | TGTGCCAGCTCACCACCCGGACAGGGGAATCAGCCCCAGCATTTT | CASSPPGQGNQPQHF
NA | NA | TRBJ1-3 | TRBV4-2 | 13 | TGTGCCAGCAGCCAATCCCGGGGAAACACCATATATTTT | CASSQSRGNTIYF
TRBD2 | once | TRBJ2-1 | TRBV9 | 16 | TGTGCCAGCAGCCTAGCGGGCCAGGGGAGAGTCAATGAGCAGTTCTTC | CASSLAGQGRVNEQFF
NA | once | TRBJ2-5 | TRBV28 | 14 | TGTGCCAGCAGTTCCATCGGGGGCCAAGAGACCCAGTACTTC | CASSSIGGQETQYF
TRBD1 | NA | TRBJ1-2 | TRBV7-9 | 16 | TGTGCCAGCAGCTTAGTCCTGCAGGGGGCGGGCTATGGCTACACCTTC | CASSLVLQGAGYGYTF
NA | NA | TRBJ2-4 | TRBV6-4 | 16 | TGTGCCAGCAGTGACTCGGCAGGGGAATACAAAAACATTCAGTACTTC | CASSDSAGEYKNIQYF
NA | NA | TRBJ1-1 | TRBV2 | 13 | TGTGCCAGCTTAGAGTTCCGGGACACTGAAGCTTTCTTT | CASLEFRDTEAFF
TRBD1 | NA | TRBJ2-5 | TRBV28 | 14 | TGTGCCAGCAGTTTATCGGGACAGGCCGGGACCCAGTACTTC | CASSLSGQAGTQYF
NA | NA | TRBJ1-1 | TRBV3-1/TRBV3-2 | 15 | TGTGCCAGCAGCCAAGGTGCGGGGACGAACACTGAAGCTTTCTTT | CASSQGAGTNTEAFF
NA | NA | TRBJ1-5 | TRBV27 | 14 | TGTGCCAGCCTATGCCCCAGCCCCAATCAGCCCCAGCATTTT | CASLCPSPNQPQHF
NA | NA | TRBJ2-2 | TRBV9 | 17 | TGTGCCAGCAGCGCGGATACGGACATTTGGGACACCGGGGAGCTGTTTTTT | CASSADTDIWDTGELFF
NA | NA | TRBJ2-7 | TRBV2 | 11 | TGTGCCAGCAGTGGGCCCTACGAGCAGTACTTC | CASSGPYEQYF
TRBD2 | NA | TRBJ2-3 | TRBV9 | 16 | TGTGCCAGCAGCGTAGCAGCGGGGGGAATCACAGATACGCAGTATTTT | CASSVAAGGITDTQYF
NA | NA | TRBJ2-7 | TRBV7-9 | 14 | TGTGCCACAACCGGGGGGCAGGGGATGTTCGAGCAGTACTTC | CATTGGQGMFEQYF
NA | NA | TRBJ2-1 | TRBV9 | 15 | TGTGCCAGCAGCGTATTACAGGTCCATGGGAATGAGCAGTTCTTC | CASSVLQVHGNEQFF
TRBD1 | NA | TRBJ2-1 | TRBV6-5 | 13 | TGTGCCAGCAGTTTGGCAGGGGGTGATGAGCAGTTCTTC | CASSLAGGDEQFF
TRBD1 | NA | TRBJ2-2 | TRBV28 | 15 | TGTGCCAGCAGTCGGACAGGGGGCGGACCCGGGGAGCTGTTTTTT | CASSRTGGGPGELFF
NA | NA | TRBJ2-5 | TRBV7-2 | 15 | TGTGCCAGCAGCCCCCCCACTGGCGGGGAAGAGACCCAGTACTTC | CASSPPTGGEETQYF
NA | NA | TRBJ2-7 | TRBV20-1 | 11 | TGCAGTGCTAGAGTTAGAGGCGAGCAGTACTTC | CSARVRGEQYF
NA | NA | TRBJ1-3 | TRBV19 | 17 | TGTGCCAGTAGTATTCTCGGAAATCACCCCACTGGAAACACCATATATTTT | CASSILGNHPTGNTIYF
NA | NA | TRBJ2-3 | TRBV5-6 | 13 | TGTGCCAGCAGCTTGGCCGGGGTGGATACGCAGTATTTT | CASSLAGVDTQYF
TRBD1 | NA | TRBJ2-7 | TRBV30 | 13 | TGTGCCTGGAGTGTTGGGACAGACTACGAGCAGTACTTC | CAWSVGTDYEQYF
NA | few | TRBJ1-5 | TRBV4-1 | 13 | TGCGCCAGCAGCCAAGATCAGGATACCCCCCAGCATTTT | CASSQDQDTPQHF
NA | NA | TRBJ2-2 | TRBV6-5 | 13 | TGTGCCAGCAGCGTGGATGTACCCGGGGAGCTGTTTTTT | CASSVDVPGELFF
NA | NA | TRBJ2-3 | TRBV3-1/TRBV3-2 | 17 | TGTGCCAGCAGCCCTAAACGGGACTACCCTAGGGGGGATACGCAGTATTTT | CASSPKRDYPRGDTQYF
NA | NA | TRBJ1-4 | TRBV28 | 12 | TGTGCCAGCAGTTCGACAGTTGAAAAACTGTTTTTT | CASSSTVEKLFF
NA | NA | TRBJ2-3 | TRBV7-3 | 11 | TGTGCCACACTCCCAGCAGATACGCAGTATTTT | CATLPADTQYF
NA | NA | TRBJ2-3 | TRBV9 | 16 | TGTGCCAGCAGCGTAGACCCGGGGCCGCACACAGATACGCAGTATTTT | CASSVDPGPHTDTQYF